This TCR beta chain was identified in a study of T cells in Graves' hyperthyroidism and ophthalmopathy. In its sample, this clonotype was seen a few times. CDR1 is SGHTA and CDR2 is FQGTGA in the germline V gene. V gave up 4 bases and J gave up 4 bases, with 10 bases separating them. The CDR3 has 13 residues. The CDR3 regions of TCR beta were amplified from RNA transcripts. A set of HTBI primers served as the primers for a first-round RT-PCR of the TCR CDR3. A single record per CDR3 protein comes from TCRdb applying MiXCR to the multiplex PCR reads. The table has about half a million distinct CDR3 sequences, about 20% seen once; the top ten hold about 45%.

J is TRBJ1-2 and V is TRBV7-3; D remains unclear. The sample was blood. The sequence came from a man aged 35 to 55 with Graves' ophthalmopathy. The CDR3 DNA reads TGTGCCAGCAGCTCCACGTCCGGCTATGGCTACACCTTC. The encoded protein is CASSSTSGYGYTF. Supplemented by reference TRBV7-3 and TRBJ1-2, the full variable domain reads GAGVSQTPSNKVTEKGKYVELRCDPISGHTALYWYRQSLGQGPEFLIYFQGTGAADDSGLPNDRFFAVRPEGSVSTLKIQRTERGDSAVYLCASSSTSGYGYTFGSGTRLTVV.